The 10 T cell receptor beta chains listed next were all sequenced from one sample in a study of cytomegalovirus exposure and HLA in healthy donors. Use of 60 Vbeta and 13 Jbeta primers characterized the PCR. TCRdb's table, derived via immunoSEQ multiplex PCR, lists solely in-frame clones and lacks some. The table has some 100,000 clones, approximately 80% seen once. The sequencing input was PBMCs. The receptors originated from a woman in her forties in good health and CMV-seropositive.

The chain is built from TRBV19 and TRBJ1-5; TRBD1 might be the D (5 bases). The CDR3 sequence is 14 residues long. The germline CDR1 and CDR2 sequences are LNHDA and SQIVND (reference sequence). V gave up 3 bases and J gave up 7 bases, with 13 bases separating them. This CDR3 is CASSMEAGMQPQHF. CDR3 nucleotides: TGTGCCAGTAGTATGGAAGCAGGGATGCAGCCCCAGCATTTT.

The chain couples TRBV11-3 to TRBJ1-1; no definite D call. The V end lost 3 bases, the J end lost 10 bases, and 15 bases lay between the germline ends. In germline, CDR1 is SGHNT, CDR2 YENEEA. The CDR3 has 13 amino acids. CDR3 in amino acids: CASSFHAWEGAFF. The CDR3 bases are TGTGCCAGCAGCTTCCACGCGTGGGAGGGAGCTTTCTTT.

This clone came up once. The rearrangement joins TRBV7-9 to TRBJ2-7, with 7 nucleotides matching TRBD1. The germline V gene has CDR1 SEHNR and CDR2 FQNEAQ (reference sequence). V shed 8 bases and J 2 bases; nucleotides not matched to a gene: 6. CDR3 length: 13 residues. In DNA form, the CDR3 reads TGTGCCAGCCAAGAGGGGGCGGCCTACGAGCAGTACTTC. This codes for CASQEGAAYEQYF.

As concerns this clone: The junction departs from the called germline gene at one end, perhaps through a read error. V and J are TRBV7-9 and TRBJ1-2; D is perhaps TRBD1 (5 bases). This CDR3 is built from 15 residues. Per the germline V gene, CDR1 is SEHNR and CDR2 is FQNEAQ (reference sequence). The CDR3, as DNA: TGTTCCAGCACCTCTCAGGGAATAGTCAGCTATGGCTACACCTTC. It yields the protein CSSTSQGIVSYGYTF.

The rearrangement uses TRBV5-8 and TRBJ2-5; 8 positions match TRBD2. CDR1 SGHTS and CDR2 YDEGEE come from the germline V gene. Trimming cost V 4 bases and J 6 bases; bases outside gene matches: 5. CDR3 size: 13 residues. CDR3 DNA: TGTGCCAGCAGCGTAGCGGGGCTGAAGACCCAGTACTTC. It encodes CASSVAGLKTQYF.

The V gene is TRBV27, the J gene TRBJ2-7; D may be TRBD2 (6 bases). The germline CDR1 and CDR2 sequences are MNHEY and SMNVEV (reference sequence). CDR3 size: 14 residues. Trimming stripped 8 bases from V and 2 bases from J, with 16 bases between. The CDR3 region is CASARRGGPYEQYF. CDR3 coding DNA: TGTGCCAGCGCACGGCGGGGAGGACCCTACGAGCAGTACTTC.

The chain has TRBV7-9 and TRBJ2-5; possibly TRBD1 for D (5 bases). V gave up 7 bases and J gave up 3 bases, with 9 bases separating them. This CDR3 has 12 amino acids. Germline V gives CDR1 SEHNR, CDR2 FQNEAQ (reference sequence). The CDR3, as DNA: TGTGCCAGCAACCAACAGGAAGAGACCCAGTACTTC. Its translation: CASNQQEETQYF. The full variable domain, with the rest looked up from reference TRBV7-9 and TRBJ2-5, is DTGVSQNPRHKITKRGQNVTFRCDPISEHNRLYWYRQTLGQGPEFLTYFQNEAQLEKSRLLSDRFSAERPKGSFSTLEIQRTEQGDSAMYLCASNQQEETQYFGPGTRLLVL.

The chain carries TRBV6-6 and TRBJ1-1; 10 nucleotides agree with TRBD1. The CDR3 runs 14 residues. Germline values: CDR1 MNHNY, CDR2 SVGAGI (reference sequence). V trimming: 8 bases; J trimming: 5 bases; junction bases outside the gene matches: 8. CDR3 sequence reads: CASGRQGAGTEAFF. The CDR3 DNA is TGTGCCAGCGGGAGACAGGGGGCAGGGACTGAAGCTTTCTTT.

The chain recombines TRBV7-2 with TRBJ1-1, with 11 positions matching TRBD1. Germline trimming cut 5 bases from V and 5 bases from J; bases unmatched to any gene: 7. The CDR3 has 15 amino acids. The germline V gene has CDR1 SGHTA and CDR2 FQGNSA. This CDR3 is CASSVGQGAYTEAFF. The CDR3 bases are TGTGCCAGCAGCGTAGGACAGGGGGCATATACTGAAGCTTTCTTT.

V and J are TRBV10-3 and TRBJ1-1; TRBD1 matches at 11 bases. J lost 4 bases, V lost 3 bases, and 4 bases had no gene match. The CDR3 runs 15 residues. Germline values: CDR1 ENHRY, CDR2 SYGVKD. The CDR3 DNA follows: TGTGCCATCAGTGAACCCGGGACAGGGGGCACTGAAGCTTTCTTT. This encodes CAISEPGTGGTEAFF.